This T cell receptor beta chain was retrieved from a study of blood T cell repertoires in COVID-19. Study-level background: Acute and convalescent COVID-19 specimens originated in the United States, Italy and Spain. T cells, B-cell-depleted T cells, or PBMCs provided the cDNA or gDNA that served as material.

As originally analysed: Amplification of reference gene primers was used by the study to estimate nucleated cell counts. Sequencing was performed with immunoSEQ multiplex PCR; in TCRdb, only in-frame clones are kept and a portion is missing. That table gives V, J and clone size, and the DNA gave D and trimming. The sample yields some 45,000 clones, 75% to 90% seen once. The specimen sequenced was peripheral blood. The receptor was isolated from a human donor with active COVID-19. The donor label of this sample is uncertain.

This CDR3 reads CASSLGVVDTIYF. The CDR3, as DNA: TGTGCCAGCAGCTTAGGAGTTGTAGACACCATATATTTT. This chain links TRBV7-2 with TRBJ1-3; D call uncertain. The germline V gene has CDR1 SGHTA and CDR2 FQGNSA. CDR3 length: 13 amino acids. The V end lost 1 base, the J end lost 8 bases, and 9 bases lay between the germline ends.